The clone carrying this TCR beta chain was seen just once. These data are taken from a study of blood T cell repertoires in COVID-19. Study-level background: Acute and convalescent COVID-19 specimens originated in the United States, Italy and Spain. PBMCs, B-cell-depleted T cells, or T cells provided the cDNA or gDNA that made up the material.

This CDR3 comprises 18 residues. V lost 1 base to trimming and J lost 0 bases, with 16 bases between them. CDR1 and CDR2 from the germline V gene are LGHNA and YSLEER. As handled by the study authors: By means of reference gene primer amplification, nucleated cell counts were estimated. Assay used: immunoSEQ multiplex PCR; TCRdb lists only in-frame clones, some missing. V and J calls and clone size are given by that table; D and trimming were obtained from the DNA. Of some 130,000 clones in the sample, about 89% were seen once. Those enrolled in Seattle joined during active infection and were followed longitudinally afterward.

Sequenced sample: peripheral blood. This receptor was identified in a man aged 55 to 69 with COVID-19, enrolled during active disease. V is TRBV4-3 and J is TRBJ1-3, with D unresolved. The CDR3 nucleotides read TGCGCCAGCAGCCAAGTCCGGACTGGCTATTTCTCTGGAAACACCATATATTTT. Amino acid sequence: CASSQVRTGYFSGNTIYF.